The entry below describes one T cell receptor beta chain. Its antigen is not identified. The repertoire was sequenced with immunoSEQ multiplex PCR; TCRdb's copy has only in-frame clones and lacks some. The sample has about 340,000 clones, 86% seen once. Germline CDR1 is MGHRA and CDR2 is YSYEKL. V dropped 1 base and J dropped 2; count of bases not matched to a gene: 2. The length of the CDR3 is 15 residues. These data belong to a study of cytomegalovirus exposure and HLA in healthy donors. Study background: The approximately 130 validation repertoires matched the 500 to 750 first-cohort repertoires in platform, a later analysis reported. Whole-study results and caveats: Three chains tied to CMV proved CMV antigen-specific in vitro. The study labeled roughly 160 TCR beta chains cytomegalovirus-associated.

The source is a woman under 30 in good health and CMV-seronegative. This chain connects TRBV4-1 to TRBJ1-5, with 7 bases identical to TRBD1. Specimen: PBMCs. CDR3 protein: CASSQATGGNQPQHF. The CDR3 nucleotides are TGCGCCAGCAGCCAAGCAACAGGGGGCAATCAGCCCCAGCATTTT.